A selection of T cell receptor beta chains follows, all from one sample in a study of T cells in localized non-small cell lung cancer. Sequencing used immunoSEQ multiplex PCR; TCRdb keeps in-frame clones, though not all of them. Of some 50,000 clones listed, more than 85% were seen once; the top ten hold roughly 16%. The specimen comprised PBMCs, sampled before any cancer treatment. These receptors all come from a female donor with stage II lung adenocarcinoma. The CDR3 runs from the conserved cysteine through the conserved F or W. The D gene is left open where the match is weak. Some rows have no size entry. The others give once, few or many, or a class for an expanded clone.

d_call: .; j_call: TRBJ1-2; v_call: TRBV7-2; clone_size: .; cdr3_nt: TGTGCCAGCAGCTTATCGATGACGGGCTACACCTTC; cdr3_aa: CASSLSMTGYTF
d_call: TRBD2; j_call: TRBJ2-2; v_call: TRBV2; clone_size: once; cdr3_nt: TGTGCCAGCAGGCTCACTAGCGGATCGAACACCGGGGAGCTGTTTTTT; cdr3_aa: CASRLTSGSNTGELFF
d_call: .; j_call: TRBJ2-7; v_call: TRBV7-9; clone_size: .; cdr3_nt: TGTGCCAGCAGCCATCCCGAAGGGCTAGCGGAGCAGTACTTC; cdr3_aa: CASSHPEGLAEQYF
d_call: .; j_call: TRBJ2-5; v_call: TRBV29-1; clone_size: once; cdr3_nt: TGCAGCGTTGACCGGCTAGAGACCCAGTACTTC; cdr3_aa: CSVDRLETQYF
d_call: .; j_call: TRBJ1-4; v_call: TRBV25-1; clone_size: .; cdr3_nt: TGTGCCAGCAAACCAGGGGATGGCAATGAAAAACTGTTTTTT; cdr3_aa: CASKPGDGNEKLFF
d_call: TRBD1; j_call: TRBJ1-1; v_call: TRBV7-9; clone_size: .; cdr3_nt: TGTGCCAGCAGCTTAGTCTGGACAGGGGGCGAAGCTTTCTTT; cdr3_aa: CASSLVWTGGEAFF
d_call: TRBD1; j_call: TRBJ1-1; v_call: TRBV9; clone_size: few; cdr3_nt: TGTGCCAGCAGCGTCGGACAGGTACGGGGGAACACTGAAGCTTTCTTT; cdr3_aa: CASSVGQVRGNTEAFF
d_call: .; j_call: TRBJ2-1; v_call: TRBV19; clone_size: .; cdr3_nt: TGTGCCAGTAGTATAGATGCAGGGTGGAATGAGCAGTTCTTC; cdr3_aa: CASSIDAGWNEQFF
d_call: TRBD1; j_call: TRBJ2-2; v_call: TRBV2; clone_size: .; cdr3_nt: TGTGCCAGCAGCGGACAGGGGGCTACCGGGGAGCTGTTTTTT; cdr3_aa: CASSGQGATGELFF
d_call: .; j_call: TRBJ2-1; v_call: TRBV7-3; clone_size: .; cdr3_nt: TGTGCCAGCAGCTTAGGGGGACAAGGTTATAATGAGCAGTTCTTC; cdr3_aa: CASSLGGQGYNEQFF
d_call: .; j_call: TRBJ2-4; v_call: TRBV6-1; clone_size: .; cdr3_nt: TGTGCCAGCAGTGGAAGAGGCCTGCTCCCCAAAAACATTCAGTACTTC; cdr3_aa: CASSGRGLLPKNIQYF
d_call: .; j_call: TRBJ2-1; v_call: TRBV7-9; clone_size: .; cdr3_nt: TGTGCCAGCAGCAAAGAGGGGGGGCTGTCGGGTGAGCAGTTCTTC; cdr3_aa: CASSKEGGLSGEQFF
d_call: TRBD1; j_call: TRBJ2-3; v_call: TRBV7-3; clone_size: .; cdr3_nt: TGTGCCAGCAGCTTGGACAGGGGAACAGATACGCAGTATTTT; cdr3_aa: CASSLDRGTDTQYF
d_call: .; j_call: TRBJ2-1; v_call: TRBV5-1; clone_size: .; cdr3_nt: TGCGCCAGCAGCTTTATTAGGGGGGCTGATGAGCAGTTCTTC; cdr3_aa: CASSFIRGADEQFF
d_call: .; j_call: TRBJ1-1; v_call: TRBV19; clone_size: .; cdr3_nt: TGTGCCAGTAGTATAGCCAAGTTGGGTGAAGCTTTCTTT; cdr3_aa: CASSIAKLGEAFF
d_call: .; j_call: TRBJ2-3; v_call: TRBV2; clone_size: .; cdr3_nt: TGTGCCAGCACCCCGTGGAGGGTTGAAAGCACAGATACGCAGTATTTT; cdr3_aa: CASTPWRVESTDTQYF
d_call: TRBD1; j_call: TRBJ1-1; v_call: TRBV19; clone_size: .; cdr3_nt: TGTGCCAGTAGTATCCGGGGACAGGGGGCAACGGCTTTCTTT; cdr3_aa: CASSIRGQGATAFF
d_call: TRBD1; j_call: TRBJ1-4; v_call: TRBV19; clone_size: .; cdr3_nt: TGTGCCAGTAGTAATCCGGGACAGCATAGGAAACTGTTTTTT; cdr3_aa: CASSNPGQHRKLFF
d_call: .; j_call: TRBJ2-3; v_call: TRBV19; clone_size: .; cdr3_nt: TGTGCCAGTAGAGGCACAGATACGCAGTATTTT; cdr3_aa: CASRGTDTQYF
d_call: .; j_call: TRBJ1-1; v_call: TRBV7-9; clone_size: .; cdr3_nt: TGTGCCAGCAGCCCTACAAACACTGAAGCTTTCTTT; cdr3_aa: CASSPTNTEAFF
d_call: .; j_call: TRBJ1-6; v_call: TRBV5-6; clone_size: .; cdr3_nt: TGTGCCAGCAGCCTCGGGAGGGAGACCTATAATTCACCCCTCCACTTT; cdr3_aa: CASSLGRETYNSPLHF
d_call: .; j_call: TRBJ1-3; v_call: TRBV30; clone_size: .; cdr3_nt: TGTGCCTGTGCAGGTAGCTCTGGAAACACCATATATTTT; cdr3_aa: CACAGSSGNTIYF
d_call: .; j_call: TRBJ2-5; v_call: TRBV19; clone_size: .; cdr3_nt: TGTGCCAGTAGTCCGCGGACCACCGGGGAGACCCAGTACTTC; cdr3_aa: CASSPRTTGETQYF
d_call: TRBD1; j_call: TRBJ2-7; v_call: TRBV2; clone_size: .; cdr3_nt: TGTGCCAGCAGTGAAGAAGTGGACAGGGGCCTCTACGAGCAGTACTTC; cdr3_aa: CASSEEVDRGLYEQYF
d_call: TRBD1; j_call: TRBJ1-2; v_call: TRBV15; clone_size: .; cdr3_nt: TGTGCCACCAGCTCCCGCCAGGGGGGCTATGGCTACACCTTC; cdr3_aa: CATSSRQGGYGYTF
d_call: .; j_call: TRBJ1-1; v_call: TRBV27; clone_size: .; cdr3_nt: TGTGCCAGCAGTTTGCCGGGGGGAGGGACTGAAGCTTTCTTT; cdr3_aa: CASSLPGGGTEAFF
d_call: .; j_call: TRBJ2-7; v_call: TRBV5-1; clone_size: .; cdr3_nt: TGCGCCAGCAGCTCACAGGGAGCCGAGCAGTACTTC; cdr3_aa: CASSSQGAEQYF